This T cell receptor beta chain was identified in a study of T-cell reconstitution after alpha-beta-depleted transplantation in children. Broader study findings: Recipient T cells and thymic progenitors that survived gave rise to the high TCRbeta diversity observed at day 60 in some patients. Expanded graft clones numbering several hundred reportedly gave rise to alpha-beta T cells about two months after transplant. When one year had passed after transplant, most T-cell counts and diversity came from newly produced T cells.

In the case of this clonotype: Its antigen is not known.

The CDR3 runs to 14 residues. The V gene end was trimmed by 5 bases and the J gene end by 7 bases; junction bases not matched to a gene: 8. Germline V gene lookup returns CDR1 SNHLY and CDR2 FYNNEI. Unique molecular identifiers were incorporated during preparation of the TCRbeta library. TCRdb fed the PCR reads into MiXCR, producing one record per CDR3 protein. The sample yields roughly 420,000 distinct CDR3 sequences, around 15% seen once. This clonotype was obtained from a boy less than two years old who had a stem cell transplant for Wiskott-Aldrich syndrome, so the T cells may come from the graft donor. Material: PBMCs, mostly from graft donor cells, obtained 360 days after TCRalphabeta/CD19-depleted stem cell transplant. The gene calls are TRBV2 and TRBJ2-1, with 7 positions matching TRBD1. Here the CDR3 reads CASSRRQGRNEQFF. The CDR3 region has the DNA TGTGCCAGCAGTCGGAGACAGGGTCGGAATGAGCAGTTCTTC.